This T cell receptor beta chain was observed in a study of cytomegalovirus exposure and HLA in healthy donors. Vbeta (60) and Jbeta (13) primers were used in the PCR. Sequenced by immunoSEQ multiplex PCR; TCRdb stores in-frame clones only, minus some. This listing includes roughly 60,000 clones. Trimming cost V 1 base and J 6 bases, with 4 bases left between them. This CDR3 has 12 residues. Germline CDR1 and CDR2: SGHNT and YENEEA. Source material: PBMCs. This receptor was identified in a woman aged 18-30 years in good health and CMV-seronegative. The V gene is TRBV11-3, the J gene TRBJ2-1; D uncertain. For the CDR3, the DNA is TGTGCCAGCAGCTTAGTCTCCAATGAGCAGTTCTTC. It yields the protein CASSLVSNEQFF.